The next 7 T cell receptor beta chains were all read from a single sample in a study of cytomegalovirus exposure and HLA in healthy donors. The PCR contained 60 Vbeta and 13 Jbeta primers. Generated by immunoSEQ multiplex PCR, the TCRdb table keeps only in-frame clones and is missing some. This sample yields more than 110,000 clones, of which approximately 70% are seen a single time; 13% to 15% belongs to the top ten. The sequenced sample consisted of PBMCs. The receptors come from a human donor in good health.

This chain links TRBV7-6 with TRBJ2-7; 10 positions agree with TRBD1. Germline CDR1 and CDR2: SGHVS and FNYEAQ. The CDR3 extends over 16 amino acids. V dropped 3 bases and J dropped 3; count of bases not matched to a gene: 8. The CDR3 here is CASSFDRDRGLYEQYF. Written as DNA, the CDR3 is TGTGCCAGCAGCTTCGACCGGGACAGGGGCCTCTACGAGCAGTACTTC.

Regarding this clone: The sample has other DNA sequences that encode this CDR3 too. The chain uses TRBV5-6 and TRBJ1-5; D gene ambiguous. Germline CDR1 SGHDT, CDR2 YYEEEE. Trimming cost V 0 bases and J 1 base, with 8 bases left between them. This CDR3 comprises 15 residues. The chain's CDR3 is CASSLGGNSNQPQHF. The CDR3 nucleotides are TGTGCCAGCAGCTTGGGAGGGAACAGCAATCAGCCCCAGCATTTT. Combining the CDR3 with reference TRBV5-6 and TRBJ1-5 gives the whole variable domain DAGVTQSPTHLIKTRGQQVTLRCSPKSGHDTVSWYQQALGQGPQFIFQYYEEEERQRGNFPDRFSGHQFPNYSSELNVNALLLGDSALYLCASSLGGNSNQPQHFGDGTRLSIL.

The J gene is TRBJ1-2, the V gene TRBV7-3; TRBD1 agrees at 9 bases. CDR3 length: 15 amino acids. Looked up from germline, CDR1 is SGHTA and CDR2 is FQGTGA. The V and J ends lost 0 bases and 8 bases, in that order; junction bases with no gene match: 7. Here the CDR3 DNA reads TGTGCCAGCAGCTTAACGGGGACAGGGCGAGAGGGCTACACCTTC. Residues: CASSLTGTGREGYTF.

This clone was observed a handful of times. The chain joins TRBV5-6 to TRBJ2-2; 9 bases map to TRBD1. The V gene's germline CDR1 is SGHDT and CDR2 YYEEEE. The V gene end was trimmed by 0 bases and the J gene end by 3 bases; junction bases not matched to a gene: 3. The CDR3 extends over 16 amino acids. The CDR3 DNA follows: TGTGCCAGCAGCTTGGATACAGGGGGCGACACCGGGGAGCTGTTTTTT. Its translation is CASSLDTGGDTGELFF.

The rearrangement uses TRBV29-1 and TRBJ1-1, with no clear D. The V end was cut by 3 bases, the J end by 7 bases, with 9 bases between. Germline values: CDR1 SQVTM, CDR2 ANQGSEA. There are 11 residues in the CDR3. The CDR3 region has the DNA TGCAGCGTTGACAGGCTCTTTGAAGCTTTCTTT. It yields the protein CSVDRLFEAFF.

The chain joins TRBV12-5 to TRBJ1-6; D perhaps matches TRBD1 (6 bases). Germline V gene sequence: CDR1 LGHNT, CDR2 FRNRAP. The CDR3 runs 12 residues. V lost 1 base, J lost 13 bases, and 8 bases lay in between. The CDR3 reads CASGLEGGPLHF. CDR3 nucleotide sequence: TGTGCTAGTGGTTTGGAAGGGGGTCCCCTCCACTTT.

The CDR3 protein is CASSPLPGQGIYEQYF. Here the CDR3 DNA reads TGTGCCAGCAGCCCACTCCCGGGACAGGGGATTTACGAGCAGTACTTC. The rearrangement links TRBV27 to TRBJ2-7, with 10 positions matching TRBD1. V lost 6 bases, J lost 4 bases, and 12 bases stayed unmatched. The germline V gene encodes CDR1 MNHEY and CDR2 SMNVEV (reference sequence). The length of the CDR3 is 16 residues.